This note documents a single T cell receptor (beta chain) sequence. Antigen specificity is unknown. Produced via immunoSEQ multiplex PCR; TCRdb's table is partial and in-frame only. This repertoire shows about 240,000 clones, about 80% found once; its top ten account for about 0.68%. These data come from a study of Tregs in tolerant kidney transplant recipients. Study-level results: Biological reproducibility was not directly addressed, but technical replication error appeared minimal. Tregs expanded with activated donor B cells seemed most donor-specific. Findings come from small patient numbers and require larger validation.

Germline CDR1 and CDR2: SGHRS and YFSETQ. This CDR3 has 16 amino acids. Trimming pared 4 bases from V and 3 bases from J, leaving 16 bases between. The source is a human donor in good health. The specimen sequenced was CD4+ T cells from blood. V usage is TRBV5-1 and J usage is TRBJ2-2; perhaps TRBD1 as D (5 bases). Here the CDR3 DNA reads TGCGCCAGCAGCCCCAGGGTCAATCCTTACACCGGGGAGCTGTTTTTT. It specifies CASSPRVNPYTGELFF.